This T cell receptor (beta chain) was obtained from a study of blood T cell repertoires in COVID-19 (dated by TCRdb to 2018 to 2020). In the study overall: Collaborator samples came from the United States, Italy and Spain and covered acute and convalescent phases of COVID-19. The material from the prospective study consisted of cDNA or gDNA derived from T cells, B-cell-depleted T cells, or PBMCs. Deeply sampled blood TCRbeta repertoires from subjects exposed to, actively infected with, or recovered from COVID-19 were included in the dataset. The repertoires were released in a freely available public database meant as a resource for research on the immune response to SARS-CoV-2. The samples were drawn from two sources: the first 160 participants of the ongoing ImmuneRACE study, and some 1,300 subjects contributed by 6 global collaborators. The sample metadata nearly always contained a de-identified subject ID, COVID-19 status, age in years and sex. Where HLA class I and class II types were available, the types were taken from metadata supplied by the sample provider, not from assay-based typing. The paper as a whole reports these results and caveats: The quantity of clinical and demographic metadata differed by source and by participant and was supplied without curation.

Reading from cysteine to phenylalanine, the CDR3 counts 17 amino acids. The kept DNA is CDR3 alone, 51 bases in frame from the first base. CDR1 and CDR2, looked up from the germline V gene, are LGHNA and YSLEER. V is cut by 0 bases and J by 3 bases, and the space between the germline ends is 15 bases. One collaborating source in Seattle enrolled patients while the patients were actively infected and followed the patients over time throughout the course of disease. Collaborating institutions collected whole blood in K2EDTA tubes following their own protocols. For TCRbeta analysis, collaborator samples were shipped as frozen whole blood, as isolated PBMCs, or as DNA extracted from either sample type. TCRbeta CDR3 regions were amplified from genomic DNA by means of the immunoSEQ Assay, a bias-controlled multiplex PCR. The study's processing was this. Nucleated cell counts per sample were estimated from amplification of reference gene primers within the assay. To quantify the absolute abundance of each unique TCRbeta CDR3 rearrangement, sequence reads were collapsed and filtered. For each sample, productive Simpson clonality was calculated as the square root of Simpson's diversity index over productive rearrangements. The table comes from immuneACCESS by way of TCRdb, which keeps in-frame sequences with V and J called. Part of the clones is missing from these tables; in studies checked, under half for an unresolved V gene and the rest for unknown reasons. That table supplies the V and J calls and clone size; D and trimming were determined from the DNA. The sample table shows approximately 110,000 clones, and around 83% are seen once. In total, the top ten clones hold 3.2% of the sample.

Of note for this clone: The antigen it recognizes is unknown. Within one base of it there is no much larger clone, and no base qualities were kept.

The receptor comes from a woman over 75 with COVID-19, enrolled during active disease. The chain couples TRBV4-3 to TRBJ1-5; possibly the D gene is TRBD1, per 6 matching bases. Sequencing was done on a sample of peripheral blood. The DNA sequence is TGCGCCAGCAGCCAAGAGAAGGAATGGGGGCTCAATCAGCCCCAGCATTTT. The resulting protein is CASSQEKEWGLNQPQHF.